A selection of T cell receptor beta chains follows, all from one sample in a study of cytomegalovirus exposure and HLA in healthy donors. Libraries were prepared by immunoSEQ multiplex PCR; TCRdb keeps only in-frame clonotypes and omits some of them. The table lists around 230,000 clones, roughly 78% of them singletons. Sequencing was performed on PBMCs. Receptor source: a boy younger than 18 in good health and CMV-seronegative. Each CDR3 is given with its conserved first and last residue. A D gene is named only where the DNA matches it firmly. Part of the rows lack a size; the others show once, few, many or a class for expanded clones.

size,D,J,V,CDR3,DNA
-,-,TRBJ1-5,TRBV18,CASSPREGSNQPQHF,TGTGCCAGCTCACCACGGGAGGGTAGCAATCAGCCCCAGCATTTT
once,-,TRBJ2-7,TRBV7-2,CASSVAVDSEQYF,TGTGCCAGCAGCGTAGCGGTGGACAGCGAGCAGTACTTC
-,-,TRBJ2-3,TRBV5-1,CASSLGQAISTDTQYF,TGCGCCAGCAGCTTGGGGCAGGCTATTAGCACAGATACGCAGTATTTT
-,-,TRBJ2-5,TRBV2,CASRVDRGETQYF,TGTGCCAGCAGAGTGGACAGAGGCGAGACCCAGTACTTC
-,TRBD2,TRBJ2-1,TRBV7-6,CASSPKAITSGAPVRNEQFF,TGTGCCAGCAGCCCGAAAGCTATAACTAGCGGGGCCCCGGTACGGAATGAGCAGTTCTTC
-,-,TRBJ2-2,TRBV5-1,CASSPWAGDTGELFF,TGCGCCAGCAGCCCGTGGGCAGGGGATACCGGGGAGCTGTTTTTT
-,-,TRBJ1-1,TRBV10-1,CPSDTEAFF,TGCCCGAGCGACACTGAAGCTTTCTTT
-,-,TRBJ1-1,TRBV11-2,CASSLEYQGTEAFF,TGTGCCAGCAGCTTAGAATATCAGGGCACTGAAGCTTTCTTT
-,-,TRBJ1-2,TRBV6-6,CASTAGSGYTF,TGTGCCAGCACAGCAGGGTCTGGCTACACCTTC
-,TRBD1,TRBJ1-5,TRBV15,CATSRGPGTGSNQPQHF,TGTGCCACCAGCAGGGGTCCCGGGACAGGCAGCAATCAGCCCCAGCATTTT
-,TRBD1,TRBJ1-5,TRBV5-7,CASSSGQGYNQPQHF,TGTGCCAGCAGCTCCGGACAGGGGTACAATCAGCCCCAGCATTTT
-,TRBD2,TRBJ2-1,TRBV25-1,CASSANQGLPQFF,TGTGCCAGCAGTGCTAACCAGGGACTACCACAGTTCTTC
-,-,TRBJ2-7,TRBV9,CASSVAGLPYEQYF,TGTGCCAGCAGCGTAGCTGGTCTACCTTACGAGCAGTACTTC
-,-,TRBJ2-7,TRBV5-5,CASSLSGTTVPEQYF,TGTGCCAGCAGCTTGTCCGGGACAACAGTTCCCGAGCAGTACTTC
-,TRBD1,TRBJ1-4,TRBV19,CASSPRRDRSEKLFF,TGTGCCAGTAGTCCCCGGCGGGACAGGAGTGAAAAACTGTTTTTT
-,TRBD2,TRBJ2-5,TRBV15,CATSRGGGQETQYF,TGTGCCACCAGCAGAGGGGGGGGCCAAGAGACCCAGTACTTC
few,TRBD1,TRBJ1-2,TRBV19,CASSIVRTGGTYTF,TGTGCCAGTAGTATAGTCCGGACAGGGGGTACCTACACCTTC
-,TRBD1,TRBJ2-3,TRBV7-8,CASSSWDRGTDTQYF,TGTGCCAGCAGCTCGTGGGACAGGGGTACAGATACGCAGTATTTT
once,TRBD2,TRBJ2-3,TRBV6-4,CASSARTSATDTQYF,TGTGCCAGCAGCGCTCGGACTAGCGCGACAGATACGCAGTATTTT
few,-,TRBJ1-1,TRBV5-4,CASSLGPGETEAFF,TGTGCCAGCAGCTTGGGACCCGGGGAAACTGAAGCTTTCTTT
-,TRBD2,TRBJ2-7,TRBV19,CASSILSAGGRYEQYF,TGTGCCAGTAGTATACTCTCGGCGGGAGGAAGATACGAGCAGTACTTC
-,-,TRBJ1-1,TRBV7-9,CASSLGGAAEAFF,TGTGCCAGCAGCTTGGGCGGGGCGGCTGAAGCTTTCTTT
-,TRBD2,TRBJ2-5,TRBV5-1,CASSWPLAGGGEETQYF,TGCGCCAGCAGCTGGCCCCTAGCGGGGGGTGGTGAGGAGACCCAGTACTTC
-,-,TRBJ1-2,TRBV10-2,CASRGGQAGYTF,TGCGCCAGCAGGGGGGGTCAGGCAGGCTACACCTTC
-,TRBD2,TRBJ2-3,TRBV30,CAWSVAGVEATQYF,TGTGCCTGGAGTGTAGCGGGAGTGGAGGCTACGCAGTATTTT
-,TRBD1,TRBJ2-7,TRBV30,CAWSRGQGAYEQYF,TGTGCCTGGAGTCGTGGACAGGGGGCCTACGAGCAGTACTTC
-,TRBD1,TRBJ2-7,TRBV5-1,CASSFGQVREQYF,TGCGCCAGCAGCTTTGGACAGGTTCGCGAGCAGTACTTC
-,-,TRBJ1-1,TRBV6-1,CASSIPTGGGTEAFF,TGTGCCAGCAGTATTCCTACGGGGGGGGGCACTGAAGCTTTCTTT
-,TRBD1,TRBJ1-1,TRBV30,CAWSSRQGVTTEAFF,TGTGCCTGGAGTTCCCGACAGGGAGTAACGACTGAAGCTTTCTTT
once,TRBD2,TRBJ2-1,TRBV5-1,CASSLLAGNSYNEQFF,TGCGCCAGCAGCTTATTAGCGGGGAACTCCTACAATGAGCAGTTCTTC
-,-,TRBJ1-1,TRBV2,CASIQGDTEAFF,TGTGCCAGCATACAGGGAGACACTGAAGCTTTCTTT
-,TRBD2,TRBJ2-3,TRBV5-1,CATTGGTSTDTQYF,TGCGCTACTACCGGGGGGACTAGCACAGATACGCAGTATTTT
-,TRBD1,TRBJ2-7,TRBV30,CACLGGYRGRGPYEQYF,TGTGCCTGCCTAGGCGGTTACAGGGGAAGGGGCCCCTACGAGCAGTACTTC
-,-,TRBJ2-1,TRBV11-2,CASSLGRGLGRDYNEQFF,TGTGCCAGCAGCTTAGGCCGCGGGTTGGGGCGGGATTACAATGAGCAGTTCTTC
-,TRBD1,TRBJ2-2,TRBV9,CASSDQPRQGALWNTGELFF,TGTGCCAGCAGCGACCAGCCCCGGCAGGGGGCGCTTTGGAACACCGGGGAGCTGTTTTTT
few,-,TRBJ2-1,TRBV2,CASRHPREASSYNEQFF,TGTGCCAGCAGACATCCTAGGGAGGCCAGCTCCTACAATGAGCAGTTCTTC
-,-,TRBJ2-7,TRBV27,CASSLSESNEQYF,TGTGCCAGCAGTTTATCGGAGTCGAACGAGCAGTACTTC
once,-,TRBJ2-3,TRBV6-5,CASSYSEADTQYF,TGTGCCAGCAGTTACTCGGAGGCAGATACGCAGTATTTT
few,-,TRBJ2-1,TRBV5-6,CASSLGARGNEQFF,TGTGCCAGCAGCTTGGGGGCCCGGGGGAATGAGCAGTTCTTC
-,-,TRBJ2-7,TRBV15,CATSRDTGYEQYF,TGTGCCACCAGCAGAGATACGGGCTACGAGCAGTACTTC
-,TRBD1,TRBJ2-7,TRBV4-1,CASSHPGQGVSYEQYF,TGCGCCAGCAGCCACCCGGGACAGGGGGTCTCCTACGAGCAGTACTTC
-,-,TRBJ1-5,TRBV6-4,CASSDCRTVSNQPQHF,TGTGCCAGCAGTGACTGTCGGACAGTTAGCAATCAGCCCCAGCATTTT
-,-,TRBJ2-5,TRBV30,CAWRSEAREETQYF,TGTGCCTGGAGAAGTGAGGCCAGAGAAGAGACCCAGTACTTC
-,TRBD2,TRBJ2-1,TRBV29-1,CSVEVGLAGGPIREQFF,TGCAGCGTTGAGGTGGGACTAGCGGGGGGGCCGATCCGTGAGCAGTTCTTC
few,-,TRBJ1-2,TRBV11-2,CASSLDSAGIHYGYTF,TGTGCCAGCAGCTTAGATTCGGCAGGGATTCACTATGGCTACACCTTC
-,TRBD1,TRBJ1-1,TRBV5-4,CASSPGTGDNTEAFF,TGTGCCAGCAGCCCGGGGACAGGGGATAACACTGAAGCTTTCTTT
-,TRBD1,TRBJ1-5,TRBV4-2,CASSQDGGTGSQPQHF,TGTGCCAGCAGCCAAGACGGCGGGACAGGGAGCCAGCCCCAGCATTTT
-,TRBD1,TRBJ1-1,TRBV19,CASSIYRDRDVAFF,TGTGCCAGTAGTATTTACCGGGACAGGGACGTGGCTTTCTTT
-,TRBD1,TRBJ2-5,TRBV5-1,CASSFYRGGETQYF,TGCGCCAGCAGCTTCTACAGGGGTGGGGAGACCCAGTACTTC
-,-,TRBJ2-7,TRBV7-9,CASSLLSYDEQYF,TGTGCCAGCAGCTTACTGAGTTACGACGAGCAGTACTTC